This T cell receptor (beta chain) was captured in a study of blood T cells in healthy people across ages. This clonotype has a single count. With a J-beta primer mix and a sample-barcoded 5' primer, a second PCR ran about 6 to 11 cycles. Each cDNA molecule was tagged by a template-switch adaptor that had 12 random nucleotides. TCRdb reprocessed the 5' RACE reads with MiXCR, giving one entry per CDR3 protein. The data show around 1,000,000 distinct CDR3 sequences, about 25% seen once. Each sample gave at least 7 million isolated PBMCs. These data were also filed under a second study, of T cells of mothers and their children. As reported in that work: Researchers report slightly higher, though non-significant, overlap in related mother-child pairs than in unrelated pairs.

Sequenced material: blood. This receptor was obtained from a girl aged 2-10 years in good health.

The CDR3 sequence: CASSPTGDPYEQYF. As DNA, the CDR3 is TGTGCCAGCAGTCCCACGGGCGATCCCTACGAGCAGTACTTC. V and J are TRBV12-3 or TRBV12-4 and TRBJ2-1; D gene uncertain. The last part of the DNA fits TRBJ2-7 better; the J call may be wrong. The CDR3 is 14 residues long.